The source of this T cell receptor beta chain is a study of T cells in Graves' hyperthyroidism and ophthalmopathy (dated by TCRdb to between 2018 and 2021). Describing the broader study: Peripheral blood was collected at initial diagnosis, before any treatment. The paper reports TCR Vbeta CDR3 sequencing of roughly 140 peripheral blood samples: approximately 41 ophthalmopathy, fewer than 80 hyperthyroidism and around 17 progressor patients. Following sampling, methimazole starting at 30 mg daily was given to hyperthyroidism patients, and high-dose intravenous methylprednisolone was given to ophthalmopathy patients. Thyroid tissue and blood T-cell repertoires from more than 5 Graves' hyperthyroidism patients were also compared in the study. An independent validation cohort of 18 to 20 hyperthyroidism patients and 17 patients who later progressed to ophthalmopathy tested prospective prediction of ophthalmopathy. The 85 to 100 discovery patients were randomly split 7:3 into training and test sets. A discovery cohort of approximately 100 patients, about 43 with Graves' ophthalmopathy and more than 55 with stable Graves' hyperthyroidism, was used to find distinguishing TCR V-J signatures.

The TCR beta CDR3 regions were amplified from RNA transcripts. The TCR CDR3 was subjected to a first round of RT-PCR using the HTBI primer set and the Qiagen OneStep RT-PCR kit. A second multiplex PCR round built the libraries, followed by size selection and purification. Sequencing of the libraries was done on an Illumina HiSeq2000 using paired-end 100 bp reads. Under the source paper's analysis protocol: Raw data were processed with SOAPnuke, discarding reads with adapters, uncalled bases, mean Phred below 15, or no exact constant-primer or identifier match. High-quality paired reads were merged using COPE v1.2.5, and each unique nucleotide sequence was defined as a clonotype. MiTCR v1.1 was used to align the clonotypes against IMGT TRBV, TRBD and TRBJ reference segments. Only V-J combinations with frequency above 0.0001, covering about 99% of repertoires, were analysed. The TCS score was defined as F50 (clonal expansion) divided by E x V (chaos), with BLOSUM62-based TCRdist calculated between CDR3 peptides within each V-J. Welch's t-statistics and random forest reduced around 550 V-J features to fewer than 15, which were used in a naive Bayes classifier (R e1071). The public reads were reanalyzed by TCRdb: fastp trimming at Q25, MiXCR alignment, in-frame beta chains only. When rows share a CDR3 protein, they turn into one entry using the most common DNA and genes. TCRdb's processing, not the study's, gives the V and J calls here. The sample table holds around 300,000 distinct CDR3 sequences, of which roughly 13% were seen once. Clones ranked in the top ten supply about 26% of the sample.

Summary of the overall study and its limitations: Most expanded thyroid clonotypes (frequency above 0.001) were also detected in blood, suggesting blood repertoires may reflect thyroid immune responses. During validation, the model predicted progression to ophthalmopathy a median of around 7 months ahead of onset, with approximately 70% sensitivity and around 73% specificity. No statistical method was used to set the sample size in advance, and investigators knew the group allocation. A 13 V-J signature model separated ophthalmopathy from stable hyperthyroidism, with approximately 87% sensitivity and about 81% specificity in cross-validation and 80%/75% in testing.

Graves' hyperthyroidism was defined as stable when no progression to ophthalmopathy occurred over 18 months of follow-up. Hyperthyroidism patients were newly diagnosed, with disease duration under 2 months, and aged 18 to 65 years. Patients with uncontrolled infections, other autoimmune diseases, pregnancy or lactation were excluded. Diagnoses relied on clinical symptoms, serum thyroxine and TRAb, thyroid ultrasound and orbital computed tomography. PBMCs were separated from 10 ml of fresh peripheral blood using Ficoll-Paque density gradient centrifugation. Total RNA was extracted using Trizol reagent, and RNA quality was assessed on an Agilent 2100 Bioanalyzer. From a lookup of the germline V gene (reference sequence), CDR1 and CDR2 are MNHNY and SVGAGI. The V end loses 2 bases and the J end loses 6 bases, and a stretch of 11 bases separates them. Taken from cysteine to phenylalanine, the CDR3 has 13 residues. Only the CDR3 DNA is retained, 39 bases long and in frame from the first base.

This clonotype occurred many times. Its antigen remains undetermined. The sample holds no much larger clone one base away, and base qualities are not on file. The sequenced material came from blood. This clonotype was obtained from a woman between 25 and 40 years old with Graves' hyperthyroidism. This chain is built from TRBV6-6 and TRBJ2-7; possibly the D gene is TRBD1, per 6 matching bases. The nucleotide sequence is TGTGCCAGCAGTTACGCCAGGGGAAGCGAGCAGTACTTC. This translates into CASSYARGSEQYF.